The text below deals with one T cell receptor beta chain. The target of this receptor is not known. No per-base quality is available; no much larger clone lies one base away. Including the terminal cysteine and phenylalanine, the CDR3 comprises 14 residues. Just CDR3 DNA is preserved here, 42 bases in frame from base 1. V loses 6 bases, J loses 1 base, and the germline ends lie 12 bases apart. The germline V gene yields MNHNS for CDR1 and SASEGT for CDR2. The intended sense of this specimen's treatment or condition label: live attenuated yellow fever vaccine strain. At every blood-draw timepoint, two biological replicates of bulk PBMCs were collected. A standard Ficoll-Paque protocol was used to isolate PBMCs from peripheral blood. TriZol was used to extract RNA from bulk PBMCs, from CD4 and CD8 fractions, and from dextramer-positive and dextramer-negative fractions. This specimen comes from a study of T cells after yellow fever vaccination (dated by TCRdb to about 2019). With respect to the entire study: Libraries from fractions with low cell numbers were prepared with the SMART-Seq v4 Ultra Low Input RNA kit. Bulk TCR alpha and beta repertoires were sequenced longitudinally to track T-cell clones before and after primary and booster YFV17D yellow fever vaccination. Bulk PBMC replicates and cell subsets were isolated from blood drawn at multiple timepoints before and after both primary and secondary immunization. Two healthy male donors, one aged 18 to 30 and one aged 30 to 39 years, were included in the cohort.

TCR cDNA was synthesized by 5'RACE template switching, through which a universal primer site and unique molecular identifiers were introduced. cDNA synthesis was primed from both the TCR alpha and TCR beta constant segments. Libraries were amplified in two PCR steps, with sample barcodes and sequencing adapters added in the second step. Sequencing of libraries was done on Illumina HiSeq 2500 (2x100 bp) or NovaSeq (2x150 bp). As for the authors' bioinformatics: MIGEC was used to demultiplex reads and collapse the reads into UMI consensus sequences, and MiXCR was used for V(D)J alignment. Clonotypes responding to the vaccine were identified with edgeR on replicate PBMC samples, with the criteria of FDR below 0.01 and a log2 fold change above 5 up to day 15. Bulk clonotypes were assigned CD4 or CD8 identity according to which sequenced CD4 or CD8 repertoire held them at higher abundance. The public sequencing data were trimmed at Q25 with fastp and processed into clonotypes with MiXCR by TCRdb, which kept only in-frame beta chains. When rows share a CDR3 protein, they turn into one entry using the most common DNA and genes. V and J calls and clone size were set by TCRdb, not the authors. Here the sample has approximately 580,000 distinct CDR3 sequences; around 16% occur a single time. The top ten constitute around a sixth of the sample.

Beyond this particular receptor, the publication reports: Most clones expanded after primary vaccination were re-detected after the booster (around 96% of CD4 and around 86% of CD8), suggesting broad memory maintenance. Compared with the primary T-cell response, the secondary T-cell response was faster but weaker, reaching its peak on day 5 rather than on day 15. A small fraction of clonotypes showed up in both the CD4 and CD8 compartments, probably as a result of convergent recombination. Because the study included only a couple of donors, the extent to which the findings can be generalized is limited. Computational filtering was required because FACS-sorted repertoires could contain abundant contaminating clonotypes from the bulk population.

The sequences come from PBMCs, collected about 5 days after the first yellow fever vaccination. The sequence is built from TRBV6-1 and TRBJ1-1; 5 matching bases give a weak D call of TRBD1. The receptor was isolated from a man aged 18-30 years who received the YFV17D yellow fever vaccine. At the DNA level, the sequence is TGTGCCAGCAGGTCCCTTACAGGGAACACTGAAGCTTTCTTT. This gives the protein CASRSLTGNTEAFF.